Presented here are 27 T cell receptor beta chains from one specimen sequenced in a study of T cells in Graves' hyperthyroidism and ophthalmopathy. Amplification targeted TCR beta CDR3 regions from RNA transcripts. First-round RT-PCR of the TCR CDR3 relied on the HTBI primer set. MiXCR, run by TCRdb on the multiplex PCR reads, gives a single entry per CDR3 protein. Among approximately 740,000 distinct CDR3 sequences listed, approximately 14% were seen once. The sample comprised blood. These receptors were obtained from a woman aged 18-29 years with Graves' hyperthyroidism.

This clonotype came up a few times. The chain carries TRBV10-3 and TRBJ2-3; D call uncertain. The length of the CDR3 is 11 residues. V lost 11 bases and J lost 6, with 12 bases in between. Germline V gene sequence: CDR1 ENHRY, CDR2 SYGVKD. The CDR3 sequence is CALRIADTQYF. The DNA of the CDR3 is TGTGCCCTCCGGATTGCGGATACGCAGTATTTT.

J is TRBJ2-2 and V is TRBV6-1; 8 bases line up with TRBD2. CDR1 and CDR2 from the germline V gene are MNHNS and SASEGT. The junction had 13 bases not matched to a gene; V was cut back by 6 bases and J by 1 base. The CDR3 contains 18 residues. CDR3: CASSSSRTSRMNTGELFF. The CDR3 nucleotides are TGTGCCAGCAGCTCCTCCCGGACTAGCAGGATGAACACCGGGGAGCTGTTTTTT.

At least ten counts were recorded for this clonotype. The chain recombines TRBV2 with TRBJ1-1; D possibly corresponds to TRBD1 (6 bases). The CDR3 is 14 amino acids. Trimming removed 3 bases from V and 6 bases from J, with 14 bases in between. Germline V gene data show CDR1 as SNHLY and CDR2 as FYNNEI. In DNA form, the CDR3 reads TGTGCCAGCAGTGAGATACAGGAGGGGGCTGAAGCTTTCTTT. This sequence encodes CASSEIQEGAEAFF.

The chain uses TRBV6-1 and TRBJ2-7; no reliable D call. CDR1 is MNHNS and CDR2 is SASEGT in the germline V gene. V lost 10 bases, J lost 6 bases, and 25 bases lay in between. The CDR3 length is 15 residues. The CDR3, as DNA: TGTGCCACCCACTCCCCCGGACCAAGAGGCCCCGAGCAGTACTTC. Translated: CATHSPGPRGPEQYF.

The chain uses TRBV28 and TRBJ1-5; 8 bases fit TRBD1. The germline CDR1 and CDR2 sequences are MDHEN and SYDVKM. With 11 bases clipped from V and 5 bases from J, the junction kept 8 bases outside the gene matches. The CDR3 length is 13 residues. The CDR3 DNA sequence: TGTGCCGGCGGGACAGGTTCGTATCAGCCCCAGCATTTT. Translation gives CAGGTGSYQPQHF.

Turning to this clonotype: Since a much larger clone is just one base distant, this may be a read error. The rearrangement joins TRBV13 to TRBJ1-1; 8 nucleotides align to TRBD1. Germline trimming cut 1 base from V and 2 bases from J; bases unmatched to any gene: 6. The length of the CDR3 is 16 residues. The germline gives CDR1 PRHDT, CDR2 FYEKMQ (reference sequence). In DNA, the CDR3 is TGTGCCAGCAGCTTAGTGGACAGGGCGAAAAACACTGAAGCTTTCTTT. This codes for CASSLVDRAKNTEAFF.

This clonotype was observed a few times. The gene calls are TRBV10-2 and TRBJ2-3; the D gene is possibly TRBD2 (5 bases). V lost 11 bases, J lost 0 bases, and 15 bases lay in between. The CDR3 runs 14 residues. Germline lookup yields CDR1 WSHSY and CDR2 SAAADI. As DNA, the CDR3 is TGCGCCTCCCGGGAACAGACTAGCACAGATACGCAGTATTTT. Encoded protein: CASREQTSTDTQYF.

This chain connects TRBV20-1 to TRBJ2-7; D is undetermined. Trimming shortened V by 0 bases and J by 2 bases, and 14 bases separated the two germline ends. The length of the CDR3 is 15 residues. Per the germline V gene, CDR1 is DFQATT and CDR2 is SNEGSKA (reference sequence). This CDR3 is CSARDFRERAYEQYF. CDR3 coding DNA: TGCAGTGCTAGAGATTTTAGGGAAAGGGCCTACGAGCAGTACTTC.

This clonotype was found many times. J is TRBJ2-1 and V is TRBV7-2, with no clear D. Germline loops: CDR1 SGHTA, CDR2 FQGNSA. This CDR3 contains 11 residues. Between the trimmed V and J ends, which lost 7 bases and 7 bases, there was a span of 8 bases. The CDR3 loop is CASTSANEQFF. CDR3 DNA sequence: TGTGCCAGCACCTCGGCGAATGAGCAGTTCTTC. The entire variable domain, with the rest obtained from reference TRBV7-2 and TRBJ2-1, is as follows: GAGVSQSPSNKVTEKGKDVELRCDPISGHTALYWYRQSLGQGLEFLIYFQGNSAPDKSGLPSDRFSAERTGGSVSTLTIQRTQQEDSAVYLCASTSANEQFFGPGTRLTVL.

This clonotype was counted between two and nine times. The chain has TRBV27 and TRBJ2-1; maybe TRBD2 (12 bases). This CDR3 comprises 16 residues. Germline values: CDR1 MNHEY, CDR2 SMNVEV (reference sequence). V lost 8 bases and J 9 bases, leaving 26 bases between the germline ends. The CDR3 DNA is TGTGCCAGCGGGGACAGGGGGGGACTAGCGGGTATTGAGCAGTTCTTC. Translated: CASGDRGGLAGIEQFF.

This clonotype was counted many times. The gene calls are TRBV7-9 and TRBJ2-3; D call uncertain. Trimming shortened V by 5 bases and J by 3 bases, and 6 bases separated the two germline ends. Per the germline V gene, CDR1 is SEHNR and CDR2 is FQNEAQ (reference sequence). The CDR3 totals 12 residues. In nucleotides, the CDR3 is TGTGCCAGCAGCGATAGGACAGATACGCAGTATTTT. It encodes CASSDRTDTQYF. Based on the CDR3 plus reference TRBV7-9 and TRBJ2-3, the full variable domain is DTGVSQNPRHKITKRGQNVTFRCDPISEHNRLYWYRQTLGQGPEFLTYFQNEAQLEKSRLLSDRFSAERPKGSFSTLEIQRTEQGDSAMYLCASSDRTDTQYFGPGTRLTVL.

This clonotype has just a few counts. The CDR3 nucleotides read TGTGCCAGCAGCTTAGATGGTTGGGACTCCCTAACGCATACGCAGTATTTT. It yields the protein CASSLDGWDSLTHTQYF. The chain combines TRBV7-8 with TRBJ2-3; D may be TRBD2 (6 bases). CDR3 length: 17 residues. Germline V CDR1 and CDR2: SGHVS, FQNEAQ. The V end was cut by 1 base, the J end by 7 bases, with 21 bases between.

This chain joins TRBV14 and TRBJ2-1; 10 bases map to TRBD2. The CDR3 runs to 16 residues. From germline, CDR1 is SGHDN and CDR2 FVKESK. Trimming removed 1 base from V and 7 bases from J; junction bases left unmatched: 7. The CDR3 spells CASSQVRLAGANEQFF. The CDR3 DNA is TGTGCCAGCAGCCAAGTCCGCCTAGCGGGAGCAAATGAGCAGTTCTTC.

This chain links TRBV4-1 with TRBJ2-1; 11 positions agree with TRBD2. Germline V lookup: CDR1 MGHRA, CDR2 YSYEKL. Germline trimming cut 4 bases from V and 1 base from J; bases unmatched to any gene: 18. This CDR3 has 21 residues. DNA for the CDR3: TGCGCCAGCAGCCGATATACACTAGCGGGAGTTTTCATTGGGTCCTACAATGAGCAGTTCTTC. The encoded protein is CASSRYTLAGVFIGSYNEQFF.

This clonotype has ten or more counts. This rearrangement joins TRBV11-2 to TRBJ1-6, with 7 nucleotides matching TRBD1. The V segment lost 5 bases and the J segment 1 base; nucleotides outside the gene matches: 23. This CDR3 is 22 amino acids long. The germline CDR1 and CDR2 sequences are SGHAT and FQNNGV. CDR3: CASSRTQKLTGRMGSYNSPLHF. CDR3 sequence (DNA): TGTGCCAGCAGCCGAACACAAAAACTGACAGGGAGGATGGGATCCTATAATTCACCCCTCCACTTT.

This rearrangement joins TRBV4-3 to TRBJ2-7, with TRBD2 as a possible D gene (6 bases). The V gene's germline CDR1 is LGHNA and CDR2 YSLEER. V was cut by 0 bases and J by 2 bases, with 14 bases left in between. The length of the CDR3 is 16 residues. CDR3 nucleotide sequence: TGCGCCAGCAGCCAAGATCCGGGGGACGTGACCTACGAGCAGTACTTC. Its protein is CASSQDPGDVTYEQYF.

The chain couples TRBV11-3 to TRBJ2-2; D is ambiguous. Germline loops: CDR1 SGHNT, CDR2 YENEEA. V lost 3 bases, J lost 0 bases, and 8 bases lay in between. CDR3 length: 15 residues. The CDR3 sequence is CASSFGSTNTGELFF. CDR3 coding DNA: TGTGCCAGCAGCTTTGGGTCCACGAACACCGGGGAGCTGTTTTTT. Supplemented by reference TRBV11-3 and TRBJ2-2, the full variable domain reads EAGVVQSPRYKIIEKKQPVAFWCNPISGHNTLYWYLQNLGQGPELLIRYENEEAVDDSQLPKDRFSAERLKGVDSTLKIQPAELGDSAVYLCASSFGSTNTGELFFGEGSRLTVL.

This clonotype was picked up a small number of times. The gene calls are TRBV7-9 and TRBJ2-7, with D maybe TRBD2 (6 bases). The CDR3 consists of 18 residues. Germline CDR1 is SEHNR and CDR2 is FQNEAQ (reference sequence). V lost 1 base to trimming and J lost 5 bases, with 24 bases between them. The CDR3 region is CASSLDPWLLGGRDEQYF. The CDR3, as DNA: TGTGCCAGCAGCTTAGACCCTTGGCTCTTGGGGGGTAGAGACGAGCAGTACTTC.

The sample holds a few counts of this clonotype. The V gene is TRBV19, the J gene TRBJ2-3, with 9 nucleotides matching TRBD2. CDR3 size: 16 residues. CDR1 is LNHDA, CDR2 SQIVND, per germline (reference sequence). After removal of 1 base from V and 5 bases from J, the junction contained 7 bases not matched to a gene. The CDR3 nucleotides are TGTGCCAGTAGTATAGGAGGAGCGGGGGGAAGAGATACGCAGTATTTT. This encodes CASSIGGAGGRDTQYF.

The chain recombines TRBV4-1 with TRBJ2-7; 9 bases fit TRBD1. CDR3 length: 15 residues. Per germline, CDR1 MGHRA and CDR2 YSYEKL. Losses at the gene ends were 0 bases for V and 2 bases for J; bases not matched to a gene: 2. The CDR3 nucleotides read TGCGCCAGCAGCCAAGATGGGACAGGGCCCTACGAGCAGTACTTC. Residues: CASSQDGTGPYEQYF.

This clonotype was detected ten times or more. V gene TRBV7-8 combines with J gene TRBJ2-7; D unclear. The CDR3 has 18 residues. Trimming stripped 1 base from V and 4 bases from J, with 23 bases between. Germline CDR1 is SGHVS and CDR2 is FQNEAQ. This CDR3 is CASSLDLKGGLIAYEQYF. The CDR3 nucleotides are TGTGCCAGCAGCTTAGACCTAAAGGGTGGGCTAATAGCTTACGAGCAGTACTTC.

The chain has TRBV7-9 and TRBJ2-2, with 8 bases matching TRBD2. Germline trimming cut 5 bases from V and 7 bases from J; bases unmatched to any gene: 9. Germline CDR1 SEHNR, CDR2 FQNEAQ (reference sequence). The CDR3 totals 15 residues. DNA for the CDR3: TGTGCCAGCAGCCGCCCCGGGGGGGCCATCGGGGAGCTGTTTTTT. It yields the protein CASSRPGGAIGELFF. Using reference TRBV7-9 and TRBJ2-2 for the parts outside the CDR3, the full variable domain is DTGVSQNPRHKITKRGQNVTFRCDPISEHNRLYWYRQTLGQGPEFLTYFQNEAQLEKSRLLSDRFSAERPKGSFSTLEIQRTEQGDSAMYLCASSRPGGAIGELFFGEGSRLTVL.

This clonotype was observed many times. The chain joins TRBV30 to TRBJ1-1; D is perhaps TRBD1 (5 bases). This CDR3 comprises 15 residues. Per the germline V gene, CDR1 is GTSNPN and CDR2 is SVGIG (reference sequence). The V and J ends lost 0 bases and 6 bases respectively, with 17 bases between them. The CDR3 DNA reads as TGTGCCTGGAGTGTTGGGTTCACCCTCAGGGCTGAAGCTTTCTTT. Amino acid sequence: CAWSVGFTLRAEAFF.

This clonotype appeared many times. The chain has TRBV29-1 and TRBJ1-1, with D possibly TRBD1 on 5 matching bases. The CDR3 sequence is 11 residues long. Per the germline V gene, CDR1 is SQVTM and CDR2 is ANQGSEA. Trimming pared 4 bases from V and 8 bases from J, leaving 11 bases between. The CDR3 DNA follows: TGCAGCGTTGCGCAGGGCCAGGAAGCTTTCTTT. Translated, it gives CSVAQGQEAFF.

This clonotype was counted at least ten times. The V and J genes are TRBV7-9 and TRBJ2-2; TRBD1 matches 8 bases. Germline trimming cut 4 bases from V and 10 bases from J; bases unmatched to any gene: 5. The CDR3 totals 13 residues. Per the germline V gene, CDR1 is SEHNR and CDR2 is FQNEAQ (reference sequence). CDR3 amino acids: CASSSGQGAELFF. The DNA of the CDR3 is TGTGCCAGCAGCTCTGGACAGGGCGCGGAGCTGTTTTTT.

This clonotype showed up many times. DNA for the CDR3: TGTGCCAGCAGTTGGGTTTCTCAGCCCCAGCATTTT. Protein: CASSWVSQPQHF. The chain couples TRBV28 to TRBJ1-5; D not resolved. V was pared by 4 bases and J by 6 bases, with 7 bases between. The CDR3 totals 12 residues. Germline CDR1 and CDR2: MDHEN and SYDVKM. The full variable domain, its missing parts supplied by reference TRBV28 and TRBJ1-5, is DVKVTQSSRYLVKRTGEKVFLECVQDMDHENMFWYRQDPGLGLRLIYFSYDVKMKEKGDIPEGYSVSREKKERFSLILESASTNQTSMYLCASSWVSQPQHFGDGTRLSIL.

This clonotype has more than one count but fewer than ten. The genes are TRBV20-1 and TRBJ2-5; TRBD2 aligns across 12 bases. Trimming removed 3 bases from V and 5 bases from J; junction bases left unmatched: 7. Germline lookup yields CDR1 DFQATT and CDR2 SNEGSKA (reference sequence). The CDR3 is 15 residues long. CDR3 coding DNA: TGCAGTGCTAGGTCTAGCGGGAGGGCAAGGGAGACCCAGTACTTC. It is translated as CSARSSGRARETQYF.